One and the same sample provided the 12 T cell receptor beta chains below, sequenced in a study of control samples from healthy donors and cancer patients. TCRdb keeps only in-frame clones here, not all; method: immunoSEQ multiplex PCR. The data show 90,000 to 140,000 clones, around four fifths seen once. Sample: blood. All receptors derive from a woman aged 45-59 years in good health.

This clone has only a few counts. The V and J genes are TRBV4-3 and TRBJ2-7; 12 positions agree with TRBD2. CDR1 is LGHNA, CDR2 YSLEER, per germline. CDR3 length equals 16 residues. J lost 0 bases, V lost 1 base, and 1 base had no gene match. The CDR3 DNA reads TGCGCCAGCAGCCAAGCGACTAGCGGGGGCTCCTACGAGCAGTACTTC. Translating it yields CASSQATSGGSYEQYF.

The rearrangement uses TRBV19 and TRBJ1-1, with D possibly matching TRBD1 (5 bases). The germline V and J ends were trimmed by 3 bases and 1 base, with 9 bases remaining between them. Germline assignment: CDR1 LNHDA and CDR2 SQIVND (reference sequence). The CDR3 has 14 residues. As DNA, the CDR3 is TGTGCCAGTAGTATGGGGCTGGGGAACACTGAAGCTTTCTTT. Translated, it gives CASSMGLGNTEAFF.

With regard to this clone: One junction end does not reproduce the germline sequence, and a read error may be involved. The V gene is TRBV5-1, the J gene TRBJ2-3, with TRBD1 matching over 7 bases. CDR1 is SGHRS, CDR2 YFSETQ, per germline. The CDR3 sequence is 16 residues long. The CDR3 reads CAGSLDGQASTDTQYF. The CDR3 DNA is TGCGCCGGCAGCCTGGATGGACAGGCTAGCACAGATACGCAGTATTTT.

The chain links TRBV7-2 to TRBJ1-5, with D unclear. Germline V CDR1 and CDR2: SGHTA, FQGNSA. The CDR3 length is 13 residues. V was clipped by 5 bases and J by 7 bases, with 12 bases between them. The CDR3 region has the DNA TGTGCCAGCAGCCGAAACGAATTCCAGCCCCAGCATTTT. As protein: CASSRNEFQPQHF.

V gene TRBV27 combines with J gene TRBJ1-2; TRBD1 matches at 7 bases. The CDR3 is 12 residues long. J lost 8 bases, V lost 5 bases, and 5 bases had no gene match. Looked up from germline, CDR1 is MNHEY and CDR2 is SMNVEV (reference sequence). CDR3 in DNA: TGTGCCAGCAGTAGAACAGGGGTCGGCTACACCTTC. Translation: CASSRTGVGYTF.

This clone was counted a few times. The chain has TRBV15 and TRBJ2-3; tentative D call: TRBD2 (6 bases). CDR1 and CDR2 (germline): LNHNV, YYDKDF (reference sequence). CDR3 length equals 14 residues. Trimming took 0 bases from V and 7 from J, leaving 11 bases between them. The CDR3 region is CATSRDIAGNTQYF. In DNA form, the CDR3 reads TGTGCCACCAGCAGAGATATCGCGGGGAATACGCAGTATTTT.

This clone turned up a few times. The CDR3 spells CASSPASGVTYEQYF. As DNA, the CDR3 is TGTGCCAGCAGCCCCGCTAGCGGGGTGACCTACGAGCAGTACTTC. This chain joins TRBV11-2 and TRBJ2-7, with 9 bases aligning to TRBD2. The CDR3 contains 15 residues. V trimming: 5 bases; J trimming: 2 bases; junction bases outside the gene matches: 7. Germline loops: CDR1 SGHAT, CDR2 FQNNGV.

The gene calls are TRBV2 and TRBJ1-4, with 9 bases aligning to TRBD1. This CDR3 comprises 16 residues. Germline V gene lookup returns CDR1 SNHLY and CDR2 FYNNEI. V lost 6 bases to trimming and J lost 6 bases; unmatched junction nucleotides: 11. The chain's CDR3 is CASRARTGGVYEKLFF. In DNA, the CDR3 is TGTGCCAGCAGAGCACGTACAGGGGGCGTTTATGAAAAACTGTTTTTT.

The gene calls are TRBV28 and TRBJ1-4; D uncertain. Germline CDR1 reads MDHEN; CDR2 reads SYDVKM. V was clipped by 9 bases and J by 0 bases, with 17 bases between them. This CDR3 contains 16 residues. CDR3 amino acids: CASRRVTLATNEKLFF. The CDR3 coding sequence is TGTGCCAGTCGGCGGGTTACCCTAGCAACTAATGAAAAACTGTTTTTT. Variable domain in full (rest from reference TRBV28 and TRBJ1-4): DVKVTQSSRYLVKRTGEKVFLECVQDMDHENMFWYRQDPGLGLRLIYFSYDVKMKEKGDIPEGYSVSREKKERFSLILESASTNQTSMYLCASRRVTLATNEKLFFGSGTQLSVL.

The rearrangement links TRBV19 to TRBJ2-3, with TRBD1 identical over 10 bases. Looked up from germline, CDR1 is LNHDA and CDR2 is SQIVND (reference sequence). After removal of 7 bases from V and 1 base from J, the junction contained 8 bases not matched to a gene. The CDR3 is 16 residues long. The CDR3 bases are TGTGCCAGTACGGGACAGGGGCAGGGTGGCACAGATACGCAGTATTTT. It encodes CASTGQGQGGTDTQYF.

This chain connects TRBV5-8 to TRBJ1-4; D gene unclear. V lost 4 bases and J 8 bases, leaving 15 bases between the germline ends. The CDR3 covers 14 residues. The germline V gene encodes CDR1 SGHTS and CDR2 YDEGEE. CDR3 amino acids: CASSPYGYGEKLFF. In DNA, the CDR3 is TGTGCCAGCAGCCCCTACGGATATGGCGAAAAACTGTTTTTT.

V usage is TRBV2 and J usage is TRBJ1-1, with D perhaps matching TRBD1 (5 bases). There are 13 residues in the CDR3. Germline loops: CDR1 SNHLY, CDR2 FYNNEI. V dropped 6 bases and J dropped 1 base, with 9 bases sitting between them. DNA of the CDR3: TGTGCCAGCAGATCTAGGGGGAACACTGAAGCTTTCTTT. Its protein is CASRSRGNTEAFF.